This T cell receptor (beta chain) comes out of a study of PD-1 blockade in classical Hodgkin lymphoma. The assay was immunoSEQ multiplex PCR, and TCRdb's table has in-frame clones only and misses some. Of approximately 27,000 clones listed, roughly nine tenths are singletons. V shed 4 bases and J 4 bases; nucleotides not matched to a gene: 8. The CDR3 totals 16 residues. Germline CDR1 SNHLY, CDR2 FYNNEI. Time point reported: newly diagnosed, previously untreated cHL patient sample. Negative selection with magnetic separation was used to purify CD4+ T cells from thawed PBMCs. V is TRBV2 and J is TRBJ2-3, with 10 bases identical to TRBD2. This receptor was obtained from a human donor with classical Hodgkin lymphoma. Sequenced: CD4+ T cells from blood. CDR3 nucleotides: TGTGCCAGCAGTGGTTCTAGCGGGAGTGGCTCAGATACGCAGTATTTT. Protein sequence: CASSGSSGSGSDTQYF.